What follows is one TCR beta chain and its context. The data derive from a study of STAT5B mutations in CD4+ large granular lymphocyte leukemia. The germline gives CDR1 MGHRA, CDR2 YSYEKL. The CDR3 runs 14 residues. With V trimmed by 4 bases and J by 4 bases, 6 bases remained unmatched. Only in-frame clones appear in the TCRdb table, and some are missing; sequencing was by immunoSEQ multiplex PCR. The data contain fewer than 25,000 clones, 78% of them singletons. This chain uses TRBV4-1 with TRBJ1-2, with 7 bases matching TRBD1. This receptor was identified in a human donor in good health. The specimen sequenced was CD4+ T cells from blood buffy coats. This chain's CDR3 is CASSLSRTGYGYTF. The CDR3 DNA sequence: TGCGCCAGCAGCCTATCACGGACAGGCTATGGCTACACCTTC.